This TCR beta chain is from a study of immune evolution from preneoplasia to lung adenocarcinoma. Study results and limitations: Later-stage lesions appeared to have more T cells, more diversity, less clonality. KRAS-mutant nodules had the highest T cell clonality. Top clone frequencies peaked in normal lung, apparently declining through invasive adenocarcinoma.

Histologic diagnosis was independently verified by two lung pathologists. Germline-derived CDR1 and CDR2 are GTSNPN and SVGIG (reference sequence). This CDR3 comprises 15 residues. The trim removed 5 bases at V and 4 bases at J, leaving 9 bases unmatched. On this clone itself: Its cognate antigen is unknown.

Sequenced by immunoSEQ multiplex PCR; TCRdb stores in-frame clones only, minus some. Here the sample spans thousands of clones, 80% to 90% being singletons. The V call is TRBV30, the J call TRBJ1-4; TRBD1 agrees at 8 bases. Sample: FFPE invasive lung adenocarcinoma tissue. This clonotype originated in a person aged 45-65 years with lung adenocarcinoma. CDR3 protein: CAWQHTGGINEKLFF. The DNA for the CDR3 is TGTGCCTGGCAACATACAGGGGGTATTAATGAAAAACTGTTTTTT.